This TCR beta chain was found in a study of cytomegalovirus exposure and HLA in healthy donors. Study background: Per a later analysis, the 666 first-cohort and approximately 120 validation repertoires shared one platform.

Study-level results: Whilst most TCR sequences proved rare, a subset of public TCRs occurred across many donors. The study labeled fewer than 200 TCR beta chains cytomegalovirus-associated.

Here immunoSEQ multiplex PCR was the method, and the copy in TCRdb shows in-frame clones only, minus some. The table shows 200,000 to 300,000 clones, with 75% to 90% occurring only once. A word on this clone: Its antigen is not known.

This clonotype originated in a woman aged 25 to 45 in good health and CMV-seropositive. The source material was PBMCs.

CDR3 in DNA: TGTGCCAGCAGTTACTCTGGACAGGACTGGGGCACTGAAGCTTTCTTT. This codes for CASSYSGQDWGTEAFF. This chain connects TRBV6-6 to TRBJ1-1; 7 nucleotides align to TRBD1. The CDR3 totals 16 residues. Trimming cost V 0 bases and J 4 bases; bases outside gene matches: 8. Germline loops: CDR1 MNHNY, CDR2 SVGAGI (reference sequence).